Presented here are 15 T cell receptor beta chains from one specimen sequenced in a study of T-cell reconstitution after alpha-beta-depleted transplantation in children. The TCRbeta library incorporated unique molecular identifiers. TCRdb re-derived calls from the PCR reads in MiXCR, one entry per CDR3 protein. In the table there are 610,000 or so distinct CDR3 sequences, 25% to 30% of which are singletons. Here the sequenced sample was PBMCs, taken before TCRalphabeta/CD19-depleted stem cell transplant. The source of these receptors is a boy less than two years old with Wiskott-Aldrich syndrome, due to receive a stem cell transplant.

The CDR3 DNA reads TGCGCCAGCAGCCAGGAAAGACAGGCCCCAATCTATGGCTACACCTTC. Protein: CASSQERQAPIYGYTF. J is TRBJ1-2 and V is TRBV4-1; TRBD1 is a possible D gene (6 bases). The CDR3 length is 16 residues. Germline V lookup: CDR1 MGHRA, CDR2 YSYEKL. The V and J ends lost 3 bases and 4 bases respectively, with 18 bases between them.

This clonotype was detected only a few times. V usage is TRBV28 and J usage is TRBJ2-1; D is unclear. V was pared by 1 base and J by 7 bases, with 8 bases between. Germline V gene sequence: CDR1 MDHEN, CDR2 SYDVKM. The CDR3 spans 13 residues. CDR3 sequence: CASSLFLGNEQFF. The CDR3 nucleotides read TGTGCCAGCAGTTTATTCCTGGGTAATGAGCAGTTCTTC.

The sample holds a few counts of this clonotype. The chain joins TRBV11-1 to TRBJ1-1; D unresolved. Germline assignment: CDR1 SGHAT and CDR2 FQDESV (reference sequence). Trimming removed 4 bases from V and 4 bases from J, with 25 bases in between. The CDR3 consists of 18 residues. CDR3 in DNA: TGTGCCAGCAGCTCTGTAGGCCAAATACGGGCGTTGGGCACTGAAGCTTTCTTT. This sequence encodes CASSSVGQIRALGTEAFF.

The V call is TRBV27, the J call TRBJ2-3; D call uncertain. This CDR3 has 14 amino acids. Germline V gives CDR1 MNHEY, CDR2 SMNVEV (reference sequence). V gave up 2 bases and J gave up 8 bases, with 14 bases separating them. The CDR3 coding sequence is TGTGCCAGCAGTTTAGAAGGGCCCACCGGTACGCAGTATTTT. Its protein is CASSLEGPTGTQYF.

This clonotype was detected only a few times. This rearrangement joins TRBV20-1 to TRBJ2-7; 7 bases match TRBD2. Germline CDR1 DFQATT, CDR2 SNEGSKA (reference sequence). The CDR3 is 14 residues long. Unmatched junction bases numbered 9, after V lost 5 bases and J lost 2 bases. CDR3 in amino acids: CSAGSLGRAYEQYF. The CDR3 DNA reads TGCAGTGCTGGCTCCTTGGGGAGGGCCTACGAGCAGTACTTC.

This clonotype was seen more than once but under ten times. The gene calls are TRBV29-1 and TRBJ1-4; a weak D match, TRBD1 (5 bases). V dropped 8 bases and J dropped 3 bases, with 16 bases sitting between them. There are 14 residues in the CDR3. Per germline, CDR1 SQVTM and CDR2 ANQGSEA. The CDR3: CSPRGEVANEKLFF. In nucleotides, the CDR3 is TGCAGCCCGAGAGGGGAGGTGGCTAATGAAAAACTGTTTTTT.

This chain connects TRBV7-9 to TRBJ2-5, with TRBD2 matching 11 bases. CDR1 is SEHNR, CDR2 FQNEAQ, per germline (reference sequence). The CDR3 extends over 17 amino acids. With V trimmed by 0 bases and J by 3 bases, 6 bases remained unmatched. CDR3 in amino acids: CASSLATSGSREETQYF. The CDR3 bases are TGTGCCAGCAGCTTAGCAACTAGCGGGAGTCGAGAAGAGACCCAGTACTTC.

This clonotype was picked up a small number of times. The V call is TRBV24-1, the J call TRBJ2-1, with TRBD2 matching 13 bases. The CDR3 spans 19 residues. Germline V gene sequence: CDR1 KGHDR, CDR2 SFDVKD. J gave up 0 bases and V 4 bases, and 8 bases lay outside the gene matches. CDR3 nucleotide sequence: TGTGCCACCAGTGACCCCGGGACTAGCGGGAAGAGCTCCTACAATGAGCAGTTCTTC. Translated: CATSDPGTSGKSSYNEQFF.

The chain is built from TRBV7-2 and TRBJ1-4; D may be TRBD1 (5 bases). CDR1 is SGHTA, CDR2 FQGNSA, per germline. This CDR3 region has 15 residues. The ends were cut back, 1 base at V and 6 bases at J, with 12 bases in the middle. CDR3 DNA: TGTGCCAGCAGCTTAGTTTTCCGGGGGGATGAAAAACTGTTTTTT. Translation gives CASSLVFRGDEKLFF.

The CDR3 spells CASSSGTGWLYEQYF. CDR3 nucleotides: TGTGCCAGCAGTTCCGGGACAGGGTGGTTATACGAGCAGTACTTC. V is TRBV7-8 and J is TRBJ2-7, with TRBD1 identical over 9 bases. CDR1 is SGHVS and CDR2 is FQNEAQ in the germline V gene. With V trimmed by 6 bases and J by 4 bases, 10 bases remained unmatched. This CDR3 spans 15 amino acids.

The table lists this clonotype with a few counts. The chain is built from TRBV20-1 and TRBJ2-7; D gene uncertain. V was trimmed by 0 bases and J by 2 bases, leaving 14 bases between them. The germline V gene has CDR1 DFQATT and CDR2 SNEGSKA (reference sequence). This CDR3 contains 15 residues. CDR3 amino acids: CSARDSAQATYEQYF. The DNA for the CDR3 is TGCAGTGCTAGAGATTCCGCTCAGGCTACCTACGAGCAGTACTTC.

This clonotype has only a few counts. The rearrangement links TRBV20-1 to TRBJ1-5; the D is unclear. The V end lost 0 bases, the J end lost 5 bases, and 11 bases lay between the germline ends. The germline V gene has CDR1 DFQATT and CDR2 SNEGSKA (reference sequence). The CDR3 is made up of 14 amino acids. In nucleotides, the CDR3 is TGCAGTGCTAGAGATGCCAGCGGTTATCAGCCCCAGCATTTT. Its protein product is CSARDASGYQPQHF.

The chain recombines TRBV12-3 or TRBV12-4 with TRBJ2-5; 13 bases line up with TRBD2. The V gene end was trimmed by 6 bases and the J gene end by 5 bases; junction bases not matched to a gene: 6. The CDR3 sequence is 15 residues long. The CDR3, as DNA: TGTGCCAGCAGACTGGGACTAGCGGGACTGGAGACCCAGTACTTC. Translating it yields CASRLGLAGLETQYF.

This clonotype was seen just once. The chain has TRBV10-3 and TRBJ2-1; TRBD1 or TRBD2 may be the D gene (6 bases each). Germline values: CDR1 ENHRY, CDR2 SYGVKD. The CDR3 length is 15 residues. The ends were cut back, 0 bases at V and 9 bases at J, with 15 bases in the middle. The CDR3 coding sequence is TGTGCCATCAGTGAGTCGAGTCAAGGGGGAGGTGAGCAGTTCTTC. Its translation: CAISESSQGGGEQFF.

CDR3 protein: CASSLDRNGNTQYF. CDR3 sequence (DNA): TGTGCCAGCAGTTTAGACCGTAACGGGAATACGCAGTATTTT. This chain links TRBV27 with TRBJ2-3, with D possibly TRBD2 on 5 matching bases. This CDR3 contains 14 residues. Germline-derived CDR1 and CDR2 are MNHEY and SMNVEV (reference sequence). Trimming took off 2 bases at V and 7 bases at J, with 13 bases between the two ends.